The TCR beta chain described here comes from a study of shared clonotypes between healthy human individuals. General study points: Compared with clonotypes that all four donors shared, non-shared clonotypes had lower generation probabilities. Limitation of the genetic and exposure-history diversity represented came from the few donors. It was expected that sequencing depth would affect clonotype sharing among donors.

Germline V gene lookup returns CDR1 SGHKS and CDR2 YYEKEE (reference sequence). The CDR3 is made up of 15 amino acids. The V and J ends lost 4 bases and 3 bases respectively, with 16 bases between them. The CD8 memory fraction combined CD45RO+ cells with TemRA cells (CCR7-negative CD45RA+). To note about this clone: Its target is unknown.

Using immunoSEQ multiplex PCR, the repertoire was profiled, and TCRdb retains in-frame clones only, with some absent. The sample has more than 550,000 clones, about 90% seen once. Sequenced: memory CD8+ T cells from PBMCs. Specified subset: CD45RO+ cells pooled with CCR7-negative TemRA cells. The receptor was derived from a man aged 18 to 29 in good health. Some clones in this sample may be carry-over from other donors' samples. The V gene is TRBV5-5, the J gene TRBJ1-1, with TRBD1 as a possible D gene (6 bases). CDR3 amino acids: CASSKELGAHTEAFF. The CDR3 bases are TGTGCCAGCAGCAAGGAACTGGGGGCTCACACTGAAGCTTTCTTT.